The 9 T cell receptor beta chains in this list originate from one sample, sequenced in a study of T cells after yellow fever vaccination. TCRdb reprocessed the 5' RACE reads via MiXCR and lists one record per CDR3 protein. The table records about 320,000 distinct CDR3 sequences, roughly a tenth of them present only once. The sample here was CD4+ T cells sorted from PBMCs, taken 45 days after the yellow fever booster vaccination. The origin of the receptors is a man aged 18 to 29 who received the YFV17D yellow fever vaccine.

This clonotype was detected many times. The chain's CDR3 is CASSPGGTGYGYTF. The CDR3 DNA follows: TGTGCCAGCAGCCCGGGGGGTACCGGCTATGGCTACACCTTC. The rearrangement uses TRBV6-5 and TRBJ1-2; a weak D match, TRBD1 (5 bases). The V end was cut by 6 bases, the J end by 4 bases, with 15 bases between. This CDR3 has 14 amino acids. Germline lookup yields CDR1 MNHEY and CDR2 SVGAGI.

This clonotype has a count of ten or more. The gene calls are TRBV28 and TRBJ2-7; no firm D call. Per germline, CDR1 MDHEN and CDR2 SYDVKM. The CDR3 spans 15 residues. Trimming left V 4 bases short and J 2 bases short, with 15 bases between. For the CDR3, the DNA is TGTGCCAGCAGTTCTGTCGAGCCCACTCCCTACGAGCAGTACTTC. Translation gives CASSSVEPTPYEQYF.

The V and J genes are TRBV5-1 and TRBJ2-1, with D tentatively TRBD2 (5 bases). The CDR3 loop spans 14 amino acids. Germline-derived CDR1 and CDR2 are SGHRS and YFSETQ. Trimming pared 2 bases from V and 4 bases from J, leaving 10 bases between. CDR3 residues: CASSLFGDYNEQFF. Written as DNA, the CDR3 is TGCGCCAGCAGCTTATTCGGGGATTACAATGAGCAGTTCTTC.

The chain couples TRBV4-2 to TRBJ2-3; 15 bases agree with TRBD2. CDR3 length: 17 residues. V dropped 4 bases and J dropped 6; count of bases not matched to a gene: 8. The germline CDR1 and CDR2 sequences are LGHNA and YNFKEQ. In DNA form, the CDR3 reads TGTGCCAGCAGCCCCTGGACTAGCGGGGGGGGAAGGGATACGCAGTATTTT. Protein: CASSPWTSGGGRDTQYF.

The chain employs TRBV28 and TRBJ2-3; D possibly corresponds to TRBD1 (6 bases). This CDR3 spans 17 amino acids. Germline V gives CDR1 MDHEN, CDR2 SYDVKM. Between the trimmed V and J ends, which lost 5 bases and 7 bases, there was a span of 25 bases. The CDR3 DNA follows: TGTGCCAGCAGTCCGAACCCCGGGACGATAGGGGGAAATACGCAGTATTTT. Its translation: CASSPNPGTIGGNTQYF.

This clonotype was recorded many times. The gene calls are TRBV5-1 and TRBJ2-2, with 9 bases aligning to TRBD1. The CDR3 is made up of 20 amino acids. CDR1 and CDR2 from the germline V gene are SGHRS and YFSETQ. The trim removed 7 bases at V and 0 bases at J, leaving 19 bases unmatched. CDR3 region: CASGHRGRLSLGANTGELFF. CDR3 DNA sequence: TGCGCCAGCGGACACAGGGGGCGTCTGTCCCTAGGGGCGAACACCGGGGAGCTGTTTTTT. Using reference TRBV5-1 and TRBJ2-2 for the parts outside the CDR3, the full variable domain is KAGVTQTPRYLIKTRGQQVTLSCSPISGHRSVSWYQQTPGQGLQFLFEYFSETQRNKGNFPGRFSGRQFSNSRSEMNVSTLELGDSALYLCASGHRGRLSLGANTGELFFGEGSRLTVL.

This clonotype was counted ten times or more. The chain couples TRBV6-2 or TRBV6-3 to TRBJ2-4; TRBD2 matches at 11 bases. With 2 bases clipped from V and 12 bases from J, the junction kept 12 bases outside the gene matches. The length of the CDR3 is 16 residues. CDR1 is MNHEY, CDR2 SVGEGT, per germline. The CDR3 sequence: CASSYLGLAGGHHQYF. The CDR3 DNA reads as TGTGCCAGCAGTTACCTGGGGCTAGCGGGGGGACATCATCAGTACTTC.

This clonotype has only a few counts. The rearrangement joins TRBV7-2 to TRBJ2-1; 7 bases agree with TRBD1. Germline V gene lookup returns CDR1 SGHTA and CDR2 FQGNSA. V was clipped by 4 bases and J by 3 bases; unmatched bases: 3. The CDR3 covers 14 residues. The CDR3 here is CASSSRQGYNEQFF. The CDR3, as DNA: TGTGCCAGCAGCTCCCGACAGGGCTACAATGAGCAGTTCTTC.

This clonotype was seen more than once but under ten times. The chain joins TRBV12-3 or TRBV12-4 to TRBJ1-6, with 7 bases matching TRBD1. Losses at the gene ends were 4 bases for V and 5 bases for J; bases not matched to a gene: 2. The CDR3 contains 14 residues. This CDR3 is CASSSGQNNSPLHF. In DNA, the CDR3 is TGTGCCAGCAGTTCGGGACAGAATAATTCACCCCTCCACTTT.